Following are 9 T cell receptor beta chains from one sample sequenced in a study of beta chain features in type 1 diabetes. Of the isolated RNA, all was reverse transcribed, and so the sequenced material was expressed TCRB transcripts. The repertoire was sequenced with immunoSEQ multiplex PCR; TCRdb's copy has only in-frame clones and lacks some. The sample lists roughly 150,000 clones; around 10% were seen once. The sequenced sample was central memory CD4+ T cells from blood. The source of these receptors is a young man in good health.

Only a few counts were recorded for this clone. The CDR3 spells CSVEGSGDTQYF. The CDR3 DNA follows: TGCAGCGTTGAGGGATCCGGGGATACGCAGTATTTT. The genes are TRBV29-1 and TRBJ2-3; D remains ambiguous. The ends were cut back, 3 bases at V and 6 bases at J, with 10 bases in the middle. CDR1 and CDR2 (germline): SQVTM, ANQGSEA. The length of the CDR3 is 12 residues.

This clone has more than one count but fewer than ten. This sequence joins TRBV5-4 and TRBJ2-4; 7 bases fit TRBD1. Per the germline V gene, CDR1 is SGHNT and CDR2 is YYREEE (reference sequence). The CDR3 length is 15 residues. The ends lost 4 bases at V and 6 bases at J; junction bases unmatched: 10. The DNA for the CDR3 is TGTGCCAGCAGCGTTCAGACAGGGATCAGAAACATTCAGTACTTC. This sequence encodes CASSVQTGIRNIQYF.

With regard to this clone: A read error may explain this, as a much larger clone is one base away. The sample has other DNA sequences that encode this CDR3 too. The rearrangement joins TRBV15 to TRBJ1-2; 7 bases match TRBD1. CDR1 is LNHNV, CDR2 YYDKDF, per germline (reference sequence). The length of the CDR3 is 12 residues. The CDR3, as DNA: TGTGCCACCAGTACAGGGGACTATGGCTACACCTTT. It yields the protein CATSTGDYGYTF. The full variable domain, rest sourced from reference TRBV15 and TRBJ1-2, is DAMVIQNPRYQVTQFGKPVTLSCSQTLNHNVMYWYQQKSSQAPKLLFHYYDKDFNNEADTPDNFQSRRPNTSFCFLDIRSPGLGDTAMYLCATSTGDYGYTFGSGTRLTVV.

This clone was counted a few times. This chain connects TRBV7-9 to TRBJ1-2, with no clear D. From germline, CDR1 is SEHNR and CDR2 FQNEAQ (reference sequence). Between the trimmed V and J ends, which lost 5 bases and 4 bases, there was a span of 20 bases. The length of the CDR3 is 16 residues. CDR3 amino acids: CASSQETQPLLYGYTF. The CDR3 region has the DNA TGTGCCAGCAGCCAAGAGACGCAGCCTCTCCTCTATGGCTACACCTTC.

The rearrangement uses TRBV7-6 and TRBJ2-3, with unresolved D. Trimming removed 1 base from V and 3 bases from J, with 11 bases in between. The CDR3 is made up of 15 amino acids. Per germline, CDR1 SGHVS and CDR2 FNYEAQ. The CDR3 DNA follows: TGTGCCAGCAGCTTAGATTATGGGGTAACAGATACGCAGTATTTT. It is translated as CASSLDYGVTDTQYF.

Comment on this clone: This may stem from a read error, because a much larger clone lies one nucleotide away. The V gene is TRBV29-1, the J gene TRBJ1-2; a weak D match, TRBD1 (5 bases). V lost 7 bases to trimming and J lost 8 bases, with 23 bases between them. Germline V lookup: CDR1 SQVTM, CDR2 ANQGSEA. This CDR3 spans 14 amino acids. CDR3 in DNA: TGCAGCGGTGGGCCCCGGGACGCCTCCCTAGGCTACACCTTC. It is translated as CSGGPRDASLGYTF.

The chain carries TRBV29-1 and TRBJ1-3; possible D gene TRBD1, 6 bases. Germline CDR1 SQVTM, CDR2 ANQGSEA. The CDR3 is 15 residues long. Trimming pared 6 bases from V and 4 bases from J, leaving 19 bases between. This chain's CDR3 is CSVSGGGRGGNTIYF. CDR3 in DNA: TGCAGCGTGTCCGGCGGGGGGCGTGGGGGAAACACCATATATTTT. Full variable domain (remainder filled in from reference TRBV29-1 and TRBJ1-3): SAVISQKPSRDICQRGTSLTIQCQVDSQVTMMFWYRQQPGQSLTLIATANQGSEATYESGFVIDKFPISRPNLTFSTLTVSNMSPEDSSIYLCSVSGGGRGGNTIYFGEGSWLTVV.

This clone was detected a few times. The chain links TRBV29-1 to TRBJ2-1; 8 bases are a match to TRBD1. CDR3 size: 13 residues. Germline CDR1 and CDR2: SQVTM and ANQGSEA. The ends lost 7 bases at V and 6 bases at J; junction bases unmatched: 8. This CDR3 reads CSAGDRRGNEQFF. CDR3 coding DNA: TGCAGCGCTGGGGACAGGAGGGGCAATGAGCAGTTCTTC.

This clone occurred a few times. The chain couples TRBV27 to TRBJ1-1, with D hard to call. The CDR3 sequence is 14 residues long. With 4 bases removed from V and 4 bases from J, the gap between germline ends came to 13 bases. Germline V gene data show CDR1 as MNHEY and CDR2 as SMNVEV (reference sequence). CDR3 sequence reads: CASSSPSGFTEAFF. CDR3 coding DNA: TGTGCCAGCAGTTCCCCCTCGGGATTCACTGAAGCTTTCTTT.